The 4 T cell receptor beta chains reported below all come from one sample, sequenced in a study of T-cell reconstitution after alpha-beta-depleted transplantation in children. Unique molecular identifiers were used in preparing the TCRbeta library. One entry per CDR3 protein results from TCRdb running MiXCR on the PCR reads. The sample includes hundreds of thousands of distinct CDR3 sequences, 10% to 15% of them seen just once. Material: PBMCs, mostly from graft donor cells, obtained 360 days after TCRalphabeta/CD19-depleted stem cell transplant. Source of these receptors: a male patient aged 10 to 17 who had a stem cell transplant for acute myeloid leukemia, so the T cells may come from the graft donor.

In its sample, this clonotype was seen many times. The chain recombines TRBV4-3 with TRBJ2-1, with D perhaps given as TRBD1 or TRBD2 (5 bases each). CDR1 is LGHNA and CDR2 is YSLEER in the germline V gene. This CDR3 is 14 amino acids long. Trimming took off 3 bases at V and 4 bases at J, with 10 bases between the two ends. CDR3 DNA: TGCGCCAGCAGCCACGGGACGGCTTACAATGAGCAGTTCTTC. Encoded protein: CASSHGTAYNEQFF.

This chain links TRBV19 with TRBJ2-2, with 8 bases that match TRBD2. V shed 5 bases and J 2 bases; nucleotides not matched to a gene: 7. The CDR3 is 16 residues long. Germline CDR1 is LNHDA and CDR2 is SQIVND (reference sequence). The CDR3 sequence is CASSGPLAANTGELFF. DNA of the CDR3: TGTGCCAGTAGTGGCCCACTAGCGGCAAACACCGGGGAGCTGTTTTTT.

This clonotype occurred a few times. In DNA form, the CDR3 reads TGTGCCAGCAGTGACTGGCTAGCGGCCAATGAGCAGTTCTTC. It translates to CASSDWLAANEQFF. V and J are TRBV12-3 or TRBV12-4 and TRBJ2-1; TRBD2 agrees at 7 bases. The CDR3 is made up of 14 amino acids. The ends lost 5 bases at V and 6 bases at J; junction bases unmatched: 7.

This clonotype was recorded many times. V usage is TRBV29-1 and J usage is TRBJ2-5, with 9 bases aligning to TRBD1. CDR1 is SQVTM and CDR2 is ANQGSEA in the germline V gene. V lost 5 bases and J lost 3; bases outside the gene matches: 1. This CDR3 region has 12 residues. The CDR3 nucleotides read TGCAGCGTTAGGACAGGGGAAGAGACCCAGTACTTC. Translated, it gives CSVRTGEETQYF.